The 2 T cell receptor beta chains listed next were all sequenced from one sample in a study of T cell responses to AZD1222 COVID-19 vaccine. Profiled with immunoSEQ multiplex PCR; TCRdb holds only in-frame clones, not every one. Here the sample spans over 110,000 clones, approximately 94% being singletons. The sequencing used peripheral blood, collected on day 0 of AZD1222 vaccination. These receptor sequences come from an adult in good health.

This clone was detected only once. The V gene is TRBV10-1, the J gene TRBJ2-7; D gene unclear. CDR1 is WNHNN and CDR2 is SYGVQD in the germline V gene (reference sequence). Trimming shortened V by 3 bases and J by 8 bases, and 14 bases separated the two germline ends. This CDR3 region has 13 residues. As DNA, the CDR3 is TGCGCCAGCAGTGATTACAGCCTGGCTCAGCAGTACTTC. Its protein is CASSDYSLAQQYF.

The chain is built from TRBV9 and TRBJ2-7; no firm D call. Per the germline V gene, CDR1 is SGDLS and CDR2 is YYNGEE. V lost 0 bases and J 3 bases, leaving 7 bases between the germline ends. The CDR3 extends over 13 amino acids. The CDR3 region has the DNA TGTGCCAGCAGCGTAGGTCCCGGCTACGAGCAGTACTTC. Its protein is CASSVGPGYEQYF.